This TCR beta chain was profiled in a study of blood T cell repertoires in COVID-19. The count of this clone is one. The protocol was immunoSEQ multiplex PCR, while the TCRdb copy is restricted to in-frame clones and leaves out a portion. The repertoire holds about 110,000 clones, with 70% to 90% as singletons. V was clipped by 6 bases and J by 3 bases; unmatched bases: 8. This CDR3 has 15 amino acids. In germline, CDR1 is MNHEY, CDR2 SVGAGI. The sequencing sample was made of peripheral blood. This TCR was sampled from a middle-aged man with acute or convalescent COVID-19. The chain carries TRBV6-5 and TRBJ1-2; the match to TRBD1 covers 9 bases. This CDR3 is CASSVDRGGHYGYTF. CDR3 bases: TGTGCCAGCAGCGTGGACAGGGGAGGACACTATGGCTACACCTTC.